This passage covers 15 T cell receptor beta chains from one sample sequenced in a study of blood T cells in healthy people across ages. A second PCR, run for about 6 to 11 cycles, used a sample-barcoded 5' primer plus a J-beta primer mix. TCRdb reprocessed the 5' RACE reads via MiXCR and lists one record per CDR3 protein. The sample records 730,000 or so distinct CDR3 sequences, roughly 44% being singletons. Sequencing input: blood. The receptors derive from a woman aged 60 to 75 in good health.

V gene TRBV12-3 or TRBV12-4 combines with J gene TRBJ1-4; maybe TRBD1 (6 bases). With 3 bases removed from V and 5 bases from J, the gap between germline ends came to 7 bases. This CDR3 is built from 13 residues. As DNA, the CDR3 is TGTGCCAGCAGTTTCGGACAGAATGAAAAACTGTTTTTT. Protein sequence: CASSFGQNEKLFF.

This chain's CDR3 is CSAGGQSDNEQFF. The CDR3 region has the DNA TGCAGTGCTGGGGGACAGTCCGACAATGAGCAGTTCTTC. The chain uses TRBV20-1 and TRBJ2-1, with 7 bases fitting TRBD1. Germline V gene lookup returns CDR1 DFQATT and CDR2 SNEGSKA (reference sequence). The CDR3 covers 13 residues. Trimming took 5 bases from V and 5 from J; bases not matched to a gene: 6.

For this clonotype: Lacking the conserved final phenylalanine or tryptophan, this CDR3 likely reflects a read error. Because the CDR3's place on the DNA is in doubt, the DNA is left out and the CDR3 is given as listed by TCRdb. The chain is built from TRBV7-9 and TRBJ2-1; the DNA was not compared with TRBD2, the D call given in the table. The germline CDR1 and CDR2 sequences are SEHNR and FQNEAQ (reference sequence). The CDR3 comprises 14 residues, both ends counted. This CDR3 is CASRSAQGGNEQFI.

This rearrangement joins TRBV10-3 to TRBJ2-2; no clear D. Trimming took off 7 bases at V and 1 base at J, with 10 bases between the two ends. CDR1 is ENHRY and CDR2 is SYGVKD in the germline V gene. The CDR3 length is 14 residues. This CDR3 is CAITDDENTGELFF. CDR3 sequence (DNA): TGTGCCATCACCGATGACGAGAACACCGGGGAGCTGTTTTTT.

The chain couples TRBV20-1 to TRBJ2-7; D is possibly TRBD1 (7 bases). The end of the DNA aligns better with TRBJ2-5, so the J call may be wrong. Germline V gene sequence: CDR1 DFQATT, CDR2 SNEGSKA (reference sequence). The CDR3 extends over 12 amino acids. DNA for the CDR3: TGCAGTGTCGACCCAGGGGGGGAGACCCAGTACTTC. It translates to CSVDPGGETQYF.

In this sample, this clonotype turned up a few times. The chain is built from TRBV7-2 and TRBJ2-5; no definite D call. CDR1 and CDR2 (germline): SGHTA, FQGNSA. The CDR3 totals 14 residues. V lost 2 bases to trimming and J lost 3 bases, with 10 bases between them. This CDR3 is CASSLMLTEETQYF. CDR3 DNA: TGTGCCAGCAGCTTAATGTTAACAGAAGAGACCCAGTACTTC.

The table lists this clonotype with a few counts. The rearrangement links TRBV29-1 to TRBJ2-3, with D uncertain. Germline-derived CDR1 and CDR2 are SQVTM and ANQGSEA. The CDR3 extends over 15 amino acids. V was cut by 4 bases and J by 3 bases, with 17 bases left in between. Here the CDR3 reads CSVAPGAFFTDTQYF. Here the CDR3 DNA reads TGCAGCGTTGCCCCAGGAGCGTTTTTTACAGATACGCAGTATTTT.

About this clonotype: A junction boundary mismatches the germline segment, possibly from a read error. This chain joins TRBV7-7 and TRBJ2-1; no firm D call. The CDR3 runs to 15 residues. Looked up from germline, CDR1 is SSHAT and CDR2 is FNYEAQ (reference sequence). The CDR3 DNA is TGTGCTAGCAGCTTAGCCGTGACGGATTCCAATGAGCAGTTCTTC. Protein sequence: CASSLAVTDSNEQFF.

This clonotype was picked up a small number of times. The gene calls are TRBV24-1 and TRBJ1-2; 7 bases line up with TRBD1. Unmatched junction bases numbered 12, after V lost 5 bases and J lost 4 bases. CDR3 size: 16 residues. Germline assignment: CDR1 KGHDR and CDR2 SFDVKD. CDR3 in amino acids: CATSVSGRGPSYGYTF. The CDR3 DNA is TGTGCCACCAGTGTTTCTGGGAGGGGGCCTAGCTATGGCTACACCTTC.

This clonotype was detected a few times. This chain joins TRBV12-3 or TRBV12-4 and TRBJ1-2, with a tentative D call TRBD1 (5 bases). The CDR3 is 14 residues long. The V end lost 3 bases, the J end lost 8 bases, and 16 bases lay between the germline ends. For the CDR3, the DNA is TGTGCCAGCAGTTTTCTTCAAGGGGCTCGGGGCTACACCTTC. It translates to CASSFLQGARGYTF.

The CDR3 region has the DNA TGTGCCAGCAGCTTTAGCGGCCCCCTGAATGAGCAGTACTTC. Encoded protein: CASSFSGPLNEQYF. The gene calls are TRBV7-9 and TRBJ2-7; D is possibly TRBD2 (6 bases). V was pared by 3 bases and J by 7 bases, with 16 bases between. Germline assignment: CDR1 SEHNR and CDR2 FQNEAQ (reference sequence). The CDR3 length is 14 residues.

The chain uses TRBV18 and TRBJ2-5, with 10 bases lining up with TRBD2. The length of the CDR3 is 16 residues. In germline, CDR1 is KGHSH, CDR2 LQKENI. The V gene end was trimmed by 2 bases and the J gene end by 5 bases; junction bases not matched to a gene: 8. The DNA of the CDR3 is TGTGCCAGCTCACCAGGGGCTAGCGGGAGATGGGAGACCCAGTACTTC. Translated, it gives CASSPGASGRWETQYF.

The chain combines TRBV10-3 with TRBJ2-3; no reliable D call. The V gene's germline CDR1 is ENHRY and CDR2 SYGVKD. This CDR3 contains 14 residues. The germline V and J ends were trimmed by 2 bases and 1 base, with 7 bases remaining between them. The CDR3 reads CAISEAVGTDTQYF. The CDR3 DNA follows: TGTGCCATCAGTGAGGCCGTAGGCACAGATACGCAGTATTTT.

This clonotype occurred a few times. The J gene is TRBJ1-5, the V gene TRBV20-1, with 9 bases aligning to TRBD1. This CDR3 is built from 16 residues. The V gene end was trimmed by 0 bases and the J gene end by 3 bases; junction bases not matched to a gene: 6. From germline, CDR1 is DFQATT and CDR2 SNEGSKA (reference sequence). The CDR3 DNA reads TGCAGTGCTAGAGACGCCGGGACAGGGTACAATCAGCCCCAGCATTTT. It specifies CSARDAGTGYNQPQHF.

This clonotype was observed a handful of times. The chain employs TRBV7-9 and TRBJ2-3, with D possibly called TRBD1 or TRBD2 (5 bases each). CDR1 SEHNR and CDR2 FQNEAQ come from the germline V gene (reference sequence). V was clipped by 1 base and J by 6 bases, with 20 bases between them. There are 17 residues in the CDR3. The CDR3: CASSLEGVGAWSDTQYF. DNA for the CDR3: TGTGCCAGCAGCTTAGAAGGCGTCGGGGCTTGGTCGGATACGCAGTATTTT.